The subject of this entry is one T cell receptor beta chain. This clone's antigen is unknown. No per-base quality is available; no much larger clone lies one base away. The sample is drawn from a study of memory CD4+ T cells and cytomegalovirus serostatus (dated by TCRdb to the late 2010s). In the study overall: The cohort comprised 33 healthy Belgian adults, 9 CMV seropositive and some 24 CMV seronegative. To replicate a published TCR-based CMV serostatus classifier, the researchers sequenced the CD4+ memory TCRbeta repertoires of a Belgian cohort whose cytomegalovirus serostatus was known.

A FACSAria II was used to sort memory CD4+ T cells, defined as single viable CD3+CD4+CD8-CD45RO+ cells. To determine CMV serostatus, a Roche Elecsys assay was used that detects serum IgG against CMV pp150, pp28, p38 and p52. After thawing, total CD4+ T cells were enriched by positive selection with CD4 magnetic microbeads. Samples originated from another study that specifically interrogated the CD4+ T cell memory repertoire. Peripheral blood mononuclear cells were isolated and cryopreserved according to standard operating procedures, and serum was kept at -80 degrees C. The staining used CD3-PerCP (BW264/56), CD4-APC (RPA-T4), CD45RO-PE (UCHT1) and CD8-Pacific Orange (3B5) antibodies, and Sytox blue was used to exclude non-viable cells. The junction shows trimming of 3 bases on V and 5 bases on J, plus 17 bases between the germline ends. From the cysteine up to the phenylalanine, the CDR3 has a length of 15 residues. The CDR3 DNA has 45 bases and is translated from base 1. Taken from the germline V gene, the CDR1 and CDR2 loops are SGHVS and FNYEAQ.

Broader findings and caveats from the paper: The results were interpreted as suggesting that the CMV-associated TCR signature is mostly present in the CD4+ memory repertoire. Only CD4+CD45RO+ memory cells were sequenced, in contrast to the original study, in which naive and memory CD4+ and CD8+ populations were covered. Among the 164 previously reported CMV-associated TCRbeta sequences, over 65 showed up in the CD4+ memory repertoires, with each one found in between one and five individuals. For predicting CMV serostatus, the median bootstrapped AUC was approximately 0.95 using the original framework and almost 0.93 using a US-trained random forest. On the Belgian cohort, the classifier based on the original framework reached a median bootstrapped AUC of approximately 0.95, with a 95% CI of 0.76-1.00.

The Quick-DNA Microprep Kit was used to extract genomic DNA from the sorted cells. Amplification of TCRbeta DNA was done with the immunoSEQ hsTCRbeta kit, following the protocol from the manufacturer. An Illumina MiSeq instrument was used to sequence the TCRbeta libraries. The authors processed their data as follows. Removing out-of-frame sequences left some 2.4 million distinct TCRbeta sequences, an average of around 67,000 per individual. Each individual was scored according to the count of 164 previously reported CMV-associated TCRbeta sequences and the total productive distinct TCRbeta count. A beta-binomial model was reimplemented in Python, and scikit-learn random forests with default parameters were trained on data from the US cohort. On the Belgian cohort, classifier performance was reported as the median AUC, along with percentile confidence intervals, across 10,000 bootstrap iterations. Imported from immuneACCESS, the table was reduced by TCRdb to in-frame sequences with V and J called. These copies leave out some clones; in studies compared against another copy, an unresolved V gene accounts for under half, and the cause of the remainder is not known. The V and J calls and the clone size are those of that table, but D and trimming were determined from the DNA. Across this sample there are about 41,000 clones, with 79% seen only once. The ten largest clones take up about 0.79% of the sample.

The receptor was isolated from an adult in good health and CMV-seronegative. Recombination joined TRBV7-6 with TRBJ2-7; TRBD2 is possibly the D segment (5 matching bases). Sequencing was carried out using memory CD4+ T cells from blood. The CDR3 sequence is CASSFQAAGKHEQYF. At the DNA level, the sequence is TGTGCCAGCAGCTTCCAGGCGGCGGGTAAACACGAGCAGTACTTC.